These T cell receptor beta chains were read from a single sample in a study of patients and donors after allogeneic stem cell transplantation. Using its own MiXCR run on the RT-PCR reads, TCRdb lists one record per CDR3 protein. Among over 400,000 distinct CDR3 sequences listed, roughly 17% were seen once. The sample was blood, either unsorted or a sorted T cell fraction (not recorded which). These receptors came from a human donor who was either an allogeneic HSCT recipient or a stem cell or donor lymphocyte infusion donor (not recorded which). It is not recorded whose cells these are; they may come from a transplant donor. Each CDR3 is given with its conserved first and last residue. The D gene is left open where the match is weak. Size tells how often a clone was seen (once, few, many) or the class of an expanded clone, and some rows leave it out.

v_call	clone_size	d_call	j_call	cdr3_aa	cdr3_nt
TRBV6-5	few	TRBD2	TRBJ2-7	CASSYSWLAGRTYEQYF	TGTGCCAGCAGTTACTCTTGGCTAGCGGGAAGGACCTACGAGCAGTACTTC
TRBV20-1	-	-	TRBJ2-7	CSALASGYEQYF	TGCAGTGCTCTCGCCTCGGGATACGAGCAGTACTTC
TRBV7-9	-	-	TRBJ2-2	CSNVRFANTGELFF	TGTTCCAACGTTAGATTCGCGAACACCGGGGAGCTGTTTTTT
TRBV6-5	-	TRBD1	TRBJ1-2	CASSYTGTGGVGYTF	TGTGCCAGCAGCTACACCGGGACAGGGGGCGTTGGCTACACCTTC
TRBV5-1	-	-	TRBJ2-7	CASSGNWGTYEQYF	TGCGCCAGCAGCGGGAATTGGGGTACCTACGAGCAGTACTTC
TRBV12-3/TRBV12-4	many	-	TRBJ2-1	CASSPGQRRSYNEQFF	TGTGCCAGCAGTCCAGGACAGAGACGCTCCTACAATGAGCAGTTCTTC
TRBV15	-	-	TRBJ1-2	CATSREGPGKGNYGYTF	TGTGCCACCAGCAGAGAGGGGCCCGGCAAGGGAAACTATGGCTACACCTTC
TRBV19	-	TRBD1	TRBJ1-5	CASSIVQGDYQPQHF	TGTGCCAGTAGTATAGTTCAGGGGGATTATCAGCCCCAGCATTTT
TRBV18	few	-	TRBJ2-7	CASSQYSGYEQYF	TGTGCCAGCTCCCAGTATAGCGGCTACGAGCAGTACTTC
TRBV6-1	-	TRBD1	TRBJ2-7	CASKRNRGPGPYEQYF	TGTGCCAGCAAACGCAACAGGGGGCCTGGGCCCTATGAGCAGTACTTC